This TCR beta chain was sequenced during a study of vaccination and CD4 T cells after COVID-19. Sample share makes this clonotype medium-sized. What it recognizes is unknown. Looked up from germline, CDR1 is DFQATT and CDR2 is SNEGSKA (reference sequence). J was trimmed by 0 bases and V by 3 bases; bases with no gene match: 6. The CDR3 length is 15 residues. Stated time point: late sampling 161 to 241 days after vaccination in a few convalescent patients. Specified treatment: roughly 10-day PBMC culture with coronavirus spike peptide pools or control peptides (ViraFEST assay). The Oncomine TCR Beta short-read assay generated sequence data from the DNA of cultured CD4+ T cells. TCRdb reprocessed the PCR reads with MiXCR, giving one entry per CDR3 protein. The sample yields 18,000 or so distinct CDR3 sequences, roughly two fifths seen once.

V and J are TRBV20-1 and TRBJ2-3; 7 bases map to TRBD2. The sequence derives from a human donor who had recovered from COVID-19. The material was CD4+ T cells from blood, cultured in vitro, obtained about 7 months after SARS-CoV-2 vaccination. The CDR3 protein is CSASPAAGSTDTQYF. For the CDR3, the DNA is TGCAGTGCTAGTCCCGCAGCGGGAAGCACAGATACGCAGTATTTT.